The clone carrying this T cell receptor (beta chain) was seen more than once but under ten times. The antigen is unknown. Since it is a stray read in a library aimed at alpha chains, this beta chain has a size that is not meaningful. TCRdb re-analysed the 5' RACE reads in MiXCR, keeping a single row per CDR3 protein. The table has roughly 5,000 distinct CDR3 sequences, about 6.4% seen once; the top ten hold about 35%. This sample was taken from a study of spatial heterogeneity in lung cancer. In the study overall: TCR transcript abundance in tumor regions was strongly correlated with the T cell module score obtained from matched bulk RNA-seq.

Study conclusions and caveats: The number of expanded tumor alpha and beta chains correlated with mutation number.

Time point here: sample taken at primary tumor resection. The V gene's germline CDR1 is SGHRS and CDR2 YFSETQ. V dropped 3 bases and J dropped 0; count of bases not matched to a gene: 6. The CDR3 contains 18 residues. This receptor was taken from a female donor with early-stage non-small cell lung cancer. The chain has TRBV5-1 and TRBJ2-3; 14 positions match TRBD2. The sequencing used lung tumor tissue, collected at surgery. CDR3 sequence: CASSSGTSGRESTDTQYF. DNA of the CDR3: TGCGCCAGCAGCTCCGGGACTAGCGGGAGAGAAAGCACAGATACGCAGTATTTT.